This T cell receptor (beta chain) was documented in a study of T cell clonality in common variable immunodeficiency. Overall study results and limits: Fewer deletions and N-nucleotide insertions were reportedly seen in common variable immunodeficiency TCR beta sequences. CVID subjects showed higher TCRbeta clonality than healthy controls.

This clone was detected many times. Its matching antigen is unknown. The observed sequence ends 3 residues before the CDR3 terminus, with the missing tail filled in from the germline J gene. CVID and control samples used equivalent genomic DNA input. Clones were sequenced by immunoSEQ multiplex PCR, and TCRdb holds only the in-frame ones, with some missing. Recorded here are tens of thousands of clones, with no singletons, and the ten leading clones hold approximately 2%. V was shortened by 2 bases and J by 0 bases, with 10 bases between the two germline ends. The CDR3 loop spans 15 amino acids. Germline V gene data show CDR1 as MNHNS and CDR2 as SASEGT.

The chain employs TRBV6-1 and TRBJ1-1; no clear D gene. This TCR derives from a person between 18 and 75 years old in good health. Sample: peripheral blood mononuclear cells. CDR3 in amino acids: CASSEQVEMNTEAFF. Partial CDR3 DNA: TGTGCCAGCAGTGAACAGGTGGAGATGAACACTGAA.